Given below is one TCR beta chain in context. This sample is drawn from a study of T cell responses to AZD1222 COVID-19 vaccine. V was pared by 4 bases and J by 5 bases, with 12 bases between. Germline CDR1 and CDR2: KGHSH and LQKENI. The CDR3 runs to 13 residues. The data were produced by immunoSEQ multiplex PCR, yet TCRdb's version contains in-frame clones alone and is incomplete. The profile covers some 150,000 clones, with approximately 89% appearing a single time and approximately 3.1% taken by the ten largest. This TCR was recovered from an adult in good health. The rearrangement uses TRBV18 and TRBJ2-7; no definite D call. Sequenced material: peripheral blood, taken on day 0 of MenACWY control vaccination. The CDR3 DNA reads as TGTGCCAGCTCACTGACCCTATTAAACGAGCAGTACTTC. Protein: CASSLTLLNEQYF.